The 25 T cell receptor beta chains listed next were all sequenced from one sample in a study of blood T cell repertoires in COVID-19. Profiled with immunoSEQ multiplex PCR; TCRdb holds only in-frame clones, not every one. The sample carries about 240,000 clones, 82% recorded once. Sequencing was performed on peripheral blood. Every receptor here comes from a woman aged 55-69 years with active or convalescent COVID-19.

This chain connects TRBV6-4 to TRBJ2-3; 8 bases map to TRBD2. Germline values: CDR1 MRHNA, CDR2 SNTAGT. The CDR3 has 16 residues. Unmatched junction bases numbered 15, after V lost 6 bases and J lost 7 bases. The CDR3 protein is CASSPGGRLASHTQYF. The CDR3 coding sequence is TGTGCCAGCAGCCCGGGGGGGAGGCTAGCGTCTCATACGCAGTATTTT.

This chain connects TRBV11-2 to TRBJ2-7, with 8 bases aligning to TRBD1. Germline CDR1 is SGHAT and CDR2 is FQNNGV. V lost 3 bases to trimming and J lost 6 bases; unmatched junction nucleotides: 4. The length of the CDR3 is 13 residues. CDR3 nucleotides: TGTGCCAGCAGCTTCCAAGACAGGGGCGAGCAGTACTTC. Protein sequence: CASSFQDRGEQYF. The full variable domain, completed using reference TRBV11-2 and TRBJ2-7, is EAGVAQSPRYKIIEKRQSVAFWCNPISGHATLYWYQQILGQGPKLLIQFQNNGVVDDSQLPKDRFSAERLKGVDSTLKIQPAKLEDSAVYLCASSFQDRGEQYFGPGTRLTVT.

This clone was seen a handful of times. CDR3 sequence: CATSDPTGAGELFF. CDR3 in DNA: TGTGCCACCAGTGACCCAACAGGGGCCGGGGAGCTGTTTTTT. The chain links TRBV24-1 to TRBJ2-2; 7 bases align to TRBD1. V lost 4 bases, J lost 6 bases, and 4 bases stayed unmatched. CDR3 size: 14 residues. CDR1 and CDR2 (germline): KGHDR, SFDVKD.

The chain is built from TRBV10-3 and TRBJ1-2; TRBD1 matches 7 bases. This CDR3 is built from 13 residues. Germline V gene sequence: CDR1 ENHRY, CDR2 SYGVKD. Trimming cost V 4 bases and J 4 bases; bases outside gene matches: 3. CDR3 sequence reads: CAISADRVYGYTF. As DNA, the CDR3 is TGTGCCATCAGTGCTGACAGGGTCTATGGCTACACCTTC.

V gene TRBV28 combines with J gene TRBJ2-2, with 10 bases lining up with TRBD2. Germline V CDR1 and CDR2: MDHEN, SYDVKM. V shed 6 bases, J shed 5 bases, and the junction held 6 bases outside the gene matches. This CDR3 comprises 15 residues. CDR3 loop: CASSLAGGRTGELFF. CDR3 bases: TGTGCCAGCAGCTTAGCGGGGGGCCGGACCGGGGAGCTGTTTTTT.

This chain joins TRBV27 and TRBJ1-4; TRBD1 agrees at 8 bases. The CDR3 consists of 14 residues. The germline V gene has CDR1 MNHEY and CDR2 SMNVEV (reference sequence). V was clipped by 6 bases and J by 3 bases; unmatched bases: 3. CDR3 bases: TGTGCCAGCAGATCAGGGGGCTCTAATGAAAAACTGTTTTTT. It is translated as CASRSGGSNEKLFF.

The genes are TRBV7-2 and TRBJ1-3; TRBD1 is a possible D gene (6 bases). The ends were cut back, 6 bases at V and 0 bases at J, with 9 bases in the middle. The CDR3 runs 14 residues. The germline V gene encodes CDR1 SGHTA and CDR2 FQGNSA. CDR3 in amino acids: CASSQGSSGNTIYF. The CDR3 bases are TGTGCCAGCAGTCAGGGGAGCTCTGGAAACACCATATATTTT.

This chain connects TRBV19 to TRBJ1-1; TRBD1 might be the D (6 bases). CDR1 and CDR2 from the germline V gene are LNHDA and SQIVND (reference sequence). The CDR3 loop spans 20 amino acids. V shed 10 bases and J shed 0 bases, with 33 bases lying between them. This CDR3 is CATMPRGGVLSVFMNTEAFF. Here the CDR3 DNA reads TGTGCCACCATGCCCCGGGGGGGCGTGCTGTCAGTGTTCATGAACACTGAAGCTTTCTTT.

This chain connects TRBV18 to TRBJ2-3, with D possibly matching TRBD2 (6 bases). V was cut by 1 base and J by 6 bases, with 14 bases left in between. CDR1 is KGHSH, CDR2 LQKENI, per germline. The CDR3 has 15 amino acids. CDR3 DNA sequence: TGTGCCAGCTCACCACGAGGGACTCTGGGGGATACGCAGTATTTT. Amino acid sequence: CASSPRGTLGDTQYF.

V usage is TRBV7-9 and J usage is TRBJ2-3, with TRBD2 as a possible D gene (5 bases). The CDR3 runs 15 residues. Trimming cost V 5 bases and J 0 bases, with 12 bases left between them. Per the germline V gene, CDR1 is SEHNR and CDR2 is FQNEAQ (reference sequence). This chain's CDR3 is CASSRTGSSTDTQYF. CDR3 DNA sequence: TGTGCCAGCAGCAGAACGGGATCCAGCACAGATACGCAGTATTTT. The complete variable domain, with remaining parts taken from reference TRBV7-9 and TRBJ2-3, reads DTGVSQNPRHKITKRGQNVTFRCDPISEHNRLYWYRQTLGQGPEFLTYFQNEAQLEKSRLLSDRFSAERPKGSFSTLEIQRTEQGDSAMYLCASSRTGSSTDTQYFGPGTRLTVL.

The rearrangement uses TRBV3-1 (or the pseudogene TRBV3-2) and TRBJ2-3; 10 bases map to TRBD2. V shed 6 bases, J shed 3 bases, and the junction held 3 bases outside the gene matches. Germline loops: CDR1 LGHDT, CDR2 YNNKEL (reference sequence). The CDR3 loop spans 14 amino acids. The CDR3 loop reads CASSRTSGTDTQYF. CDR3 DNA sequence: TGTGCCAGCAGTCGGACTAGCGGAACAGATACGCAGTATTTT.

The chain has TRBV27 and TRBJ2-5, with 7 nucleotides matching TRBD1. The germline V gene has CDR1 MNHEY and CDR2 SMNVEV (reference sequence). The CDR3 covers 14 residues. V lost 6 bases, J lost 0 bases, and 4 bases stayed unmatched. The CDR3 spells CASRLQGNQETQYF. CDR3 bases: TGTGCCAGCAGACTACAGGGGAACCAAGAGACCCAGTACTTC.

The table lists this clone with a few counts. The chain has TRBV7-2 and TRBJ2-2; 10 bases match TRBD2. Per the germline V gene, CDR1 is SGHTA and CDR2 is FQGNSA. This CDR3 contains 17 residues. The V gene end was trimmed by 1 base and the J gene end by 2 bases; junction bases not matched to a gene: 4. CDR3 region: CASSLGLAGANTGELFF. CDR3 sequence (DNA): TGTGCCAGCAGCTTAGGGCTAGCGGGGGCCAACACCGGGGAGCTGTTTTTT.

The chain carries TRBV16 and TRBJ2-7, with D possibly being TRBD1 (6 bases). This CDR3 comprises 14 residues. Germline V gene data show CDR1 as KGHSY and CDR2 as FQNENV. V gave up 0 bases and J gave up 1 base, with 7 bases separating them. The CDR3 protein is CASSQSTGSYEQYF. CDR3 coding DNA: TGTGCCAGCAGCCAATCAACAGGGTCCTACGAGCAGTACTTC.

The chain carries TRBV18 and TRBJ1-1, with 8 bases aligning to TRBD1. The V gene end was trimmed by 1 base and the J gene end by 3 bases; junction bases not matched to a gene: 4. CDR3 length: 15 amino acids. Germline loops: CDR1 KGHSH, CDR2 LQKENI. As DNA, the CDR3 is TGTGCCAGCTCACCACTGGACAGGGTAGACACTGAAGCTTTCTTT. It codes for CASSPLDRVDTEAFF.

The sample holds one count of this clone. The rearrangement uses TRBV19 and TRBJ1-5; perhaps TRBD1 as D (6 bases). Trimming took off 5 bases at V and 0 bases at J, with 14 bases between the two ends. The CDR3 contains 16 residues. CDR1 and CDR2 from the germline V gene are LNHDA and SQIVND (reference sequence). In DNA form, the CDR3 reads TGTGCCAGTAGTCCGGACAGTCAATATAGCAATCAGCCCCAGCATTTT. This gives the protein CASSPDSQYSNQPQHF.

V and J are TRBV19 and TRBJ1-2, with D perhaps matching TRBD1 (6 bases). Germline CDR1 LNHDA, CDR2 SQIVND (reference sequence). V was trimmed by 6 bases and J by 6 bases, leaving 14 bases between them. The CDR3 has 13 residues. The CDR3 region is CASRRPRTDGYTF. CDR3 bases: TGTGCCAGTAGGCGACCGCGGACAGATGGCTACACCTTC.

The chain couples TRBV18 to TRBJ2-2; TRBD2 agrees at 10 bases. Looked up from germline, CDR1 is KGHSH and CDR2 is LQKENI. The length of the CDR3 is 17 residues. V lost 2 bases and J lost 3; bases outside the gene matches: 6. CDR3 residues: CASSPGLAGEHTGELFF. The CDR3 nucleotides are TGTGCCAGCTCACCAGGGCTAGCGGGGGAGCACACCGGGGAGCTGTTTTTT.

In DNA, the CDR3 is TGCGCCAGCAGCTTGGGCGAAGGGGGTGAAAAACTGTTTTTT. Amino acid sequence: CASSLGEGGEKLFF. The chain carries TRBV5-1 and TRBJ1-4; D is possibly TRBD1 (6 bases). Trimming took 0 bases from V and 7 from J, leaving 10 bases between them. CDR3 size: 14 residues. The germline CDR1 and CDR2 sequences are SGHRS and YFSETQ.

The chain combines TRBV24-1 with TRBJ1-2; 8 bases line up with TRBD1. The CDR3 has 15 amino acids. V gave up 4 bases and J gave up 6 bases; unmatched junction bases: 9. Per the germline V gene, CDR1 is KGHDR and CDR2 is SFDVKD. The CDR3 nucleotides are TGTGCCACCAGTGACCCTAATAGGGGACAGGATGGCTACACCTTC. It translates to CATSDPNRGQDGYTF.

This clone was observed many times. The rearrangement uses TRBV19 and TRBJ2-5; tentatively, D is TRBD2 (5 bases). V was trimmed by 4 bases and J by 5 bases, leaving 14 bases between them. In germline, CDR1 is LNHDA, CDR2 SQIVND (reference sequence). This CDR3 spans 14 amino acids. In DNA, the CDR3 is TGTGCCAGTAGTAGGTCGGACTTTCGGGAGACCCAGTACTTC. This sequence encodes CASSRSDFRETQYF.

The CDR3 here is CASSLDRVRATEAFF. In DNA, the CDR3 is TGTGCCAGCAGCTTAGATCGGGTCAGGGCCACTGAAGCTTTCTTT. This chain connects TRBV11-2 to TRBJ1-1, with D possibly TRBD1 on 5 matching bases. The length of the CDR3 is 15 residues. Trimming took 0 bases from V and 4 from J, leaving 12 bases between them. Germline values: CDR1 SGHAT, CDR2 FQNNGV.

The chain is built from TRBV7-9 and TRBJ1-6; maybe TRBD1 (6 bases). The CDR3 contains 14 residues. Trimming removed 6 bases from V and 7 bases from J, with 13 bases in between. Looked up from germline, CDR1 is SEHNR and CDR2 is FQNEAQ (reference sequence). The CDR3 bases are TGTGCCAGCAGATCAGGGGTGGGCAATTCACCCCTCCACTTT. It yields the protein CASRSGVGNSPLHF.

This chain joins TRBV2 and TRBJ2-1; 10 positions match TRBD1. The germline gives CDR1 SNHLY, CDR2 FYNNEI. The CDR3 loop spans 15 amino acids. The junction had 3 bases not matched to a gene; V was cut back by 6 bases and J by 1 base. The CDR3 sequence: CASRGDRGSYNEQFF. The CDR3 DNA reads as TGTGCCAGCAGGGGGGACAGGGGATCCTACAATGAGCAGTTCTTC.

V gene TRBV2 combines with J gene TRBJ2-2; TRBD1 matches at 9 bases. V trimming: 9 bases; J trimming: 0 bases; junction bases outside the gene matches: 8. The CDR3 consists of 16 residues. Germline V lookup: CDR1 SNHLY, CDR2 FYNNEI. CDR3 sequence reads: CASGRQGGPNTGELFF. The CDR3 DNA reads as TGTGCCAGTGGGCGACAGGGGGGTCCGAACACCGGGGAGCTGTTTTTT.